The clone carrying this T cell receptor beta chain has at least ten counts. Per germline, CDR1 LGHNA and CDR2 YSLEER. CDR3 length equals 14 residues. Trimming left V 4 bases short and J 4 bases short, with 13 bases between. TCRdb redid the calling of the RT-PCR reads with MiXCR, one entry per CDR3 protein. The table records fewer than 800,000 distinct CDR3 sequences, approximately 15% of them present only once. The source material was memory CD4+ T cells from blood. The rearrangement links TRBV4-3 to TRBJ1-2; D is possibly TRBD1 (6 bases). The receptor's source is a female donor in good health, serving as a healthy control. For the CDR3, the DNA is TGCGCCAGCAGCCGAGACACAGGGAGCTATGGCTACACCTTC. It translates to CASSRDTGSYGYTF.